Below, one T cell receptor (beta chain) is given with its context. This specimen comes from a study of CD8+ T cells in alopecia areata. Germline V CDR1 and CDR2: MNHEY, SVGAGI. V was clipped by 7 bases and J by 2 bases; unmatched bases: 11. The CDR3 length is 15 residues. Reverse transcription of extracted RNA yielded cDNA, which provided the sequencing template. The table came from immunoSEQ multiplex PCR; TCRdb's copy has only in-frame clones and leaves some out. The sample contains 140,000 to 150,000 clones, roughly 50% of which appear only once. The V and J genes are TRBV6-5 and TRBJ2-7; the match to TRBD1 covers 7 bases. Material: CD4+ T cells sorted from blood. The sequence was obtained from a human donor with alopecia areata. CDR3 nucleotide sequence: TGTGCCAGCACCACCTTGGACAGGCGGGCCTACGAGCAGTACTTC. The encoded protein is CASTTLDRRAYEQYF.